This is a list of T cell receptor beta chains from one sample in a study of T cell changes during pregnancy in multiple sclerosis. Method: immunoSEQ multiplex PCR; TCRdb's copy keeps in-frame clones and lacks some. This table holds about 57,000 clones, over 75% found once. The source material was peripheral blood, sampled after pregnancy. These receptors originate from a female donor with multiple sclerosis, enrolled in a pregnancy study. CDR3s include the opening cysteine and the closing phenylalanine or tryptophan. Fields, in order: V gene, clone size, D gene, J gene, CDR3 protein, CDR3 DNA. The D gene is left open where the match is weak. The size of a clone is reported for some rows only, either as once, few or many, or as a class for expanded clones.

V: TRBV30
size: .
D: TRBD1
J: TRBJ1-6
CDR3: CAWSRDRGTIVNSPLHF
DNA: TGTGCCTGGAGCCGGGACAGGGGGACTATTGTGAATTCACCCCTCCACTTT

V: TRBV7-6
size: .
D: TRBD2
J: TRBJ2-1
CDR3: CASSLTSDSYNEQFF
DNA: TGTGCCAGCAGCTTGACTAGCGATTCCTACAATGAGCAGTTCTTC

V: TRBV5-4
size: .
D: TRBD1
J: TRBJ2-5
CDR3: CASSSGQGQETQYF
DNA: TGTGCCAGCAGCTCGGGACAGGGCCAAGAGACCCAGTACTTC

V: TRBV7-2
size: .
D: TRBD2
J: TRBJ2-7
CDR3: CASSLRVTSGGVSYEQYF
DNA: TGTGCCAGCAGCCTTCGGGTGACTAGCGGGGGGGTTTCCTACGAGCAGTACTTC

V: TRBV7-6
size: .
D: TRBD2
J: TRBJ2-7
CDR3: CASSLSPSSGGKGGEQYF
DNA: TGTGCCAGCAGCCTATCCCCTTCTAGCGGGGGGAAAGGTGGCGAGCAGTACTTC

V: TRBV2
size: .
D: TRBD1
J: TRBJ1-1
CDR3: CASSSQGAMNTEAFF
DNA: TGTGCCAGCAGTTCACAGGGGGCCATGAACACTGAAGCTTTCTTT

V: TRBV11-1
size: .
D: .
J: TRBJ1-2
CDR3: CASSLQGVDGYTF
DNA: TGTGCCAGCAGCCTCCAGGGCGTCGACGGCTACACCTTC

V: TRBV2
size: .
D: .
J: TRBJ1-1
CDR3: CASILLSGGDEAFF
DNA: TGTGCCAGCATCCTTCTCTCGGGGGGCGATGAAGCTTTCTTT

V: TRBV9
size: .
D: TRBD1
J: TRBJ1-1
CDR3: CASSPTTGDLDTEAFF
DNA: TGTGCCAGCAGCCCTACTACAGGGGATCTTGACACTGAAGCTTTCTTT

V: TRBV29-1
size: .
D: .
J: TRBJ1-1
CDR3: CSVELDSLEAFF
DNA: TGCAGCGTTGAACTCGACAGCCTTGAAGCTTTCTTT

V: TRBV28
size: .
D: .
J: TRBJ1-2
CDR3: CASSAHSFEEEANYGYTF
DNA: TGTGCCAGCAGTGCCCATTCATTTGAAGAGGAGGCTAACTATGGCTACACCTTC

V: TRBV6-5
size: .
D: TRBD2
J: TRBJ2-7
CDR3: CASSLTGGESNEQYF
DNA: TGTGCCAGCAGTCTCACTGGGGGGGAGTCCAACGAGCAGTACTTC

V: TRBV6-1
size: many
D: TRBD2
J: TRBJ2-7
CDR3: CASGRGFESYEQYF
DNA: TGTGCCAGCGGGAGGGGCTTCGAGTCCTACGAGCAGTACTTC

V: TRBV6-1
size: .
D: .
J: TRBJ2-7
CDR3: CASSVFAGIVGEQYF
DNA: TGTGCCAGCAGTGTTTTCGCAGGGATTGTCGGCGAGCAGTACTTC

V: TRBV2
size: .
D: TRBD2
J: TRBJ2-7
CDR3: CASRGGGAHEQYF
DNA: TGTGCCAGCAGGGGCGGGGGTGCCCACGAGCAGTACTTC

V: TRBV7-9
size: .
D: TRBD1
J: TRBJ2-2
CDR3: CASSLGRVGTGAGELFF
DNA: TGTGCCAGCAGCTTAGGGCGGGTAGGGACAGGGGCCGGGGAGCTGTTTTTT

V: TRBV29-1
size: .
D: TRBD1
J: TRBJ1-2
CDR3: CSVVGGRDRGGYGYTF
DNA: TGCAGCGTTGTGGGGGGCCGGGACAGGGGTGGCTATGGCTACACCTTC

V: TRBV18
size: once
D: .
J: TRBJ2-2
CDR3: CASSPFLEGASTGELFF
DNA: TGTGCCAGCTCACCATTCCTTGAGGGCGCCAGCACCGGGGAGCTGTTTTTT

V: TRBV19
size: .
D: .
J: TRBJ1-5
CDR3: CASSISGRGRSNQPQHF
DNA: TGTGCCAGTAGTATATCGGGTCGTGGTCGGAGCAATCAGCCCCAGCATTTT

V: TRBV15
size: .
D: .
J: TRBJ1-3
CDR3: CATSTSRVAGNTIYF
DNA: TGTGCCACCAGCACCAGCAGGGTTGCTGGAAACACCATATATTTT

V: TRBV7-2
size: .
D: .
J: TRBJ2-1
CDR3: CASSLLGRASYNEQFF
DNA: TGTGCCAGCAGCTTATTGGGCAGGGCCTCCTACAATGAGCAGTTCTTC

V: TRBV28
size: .
D: .
J: TRBJ2-7
CDR3: CASSPPPGSEATEQYF
DNA: TGTGCCAGCAGTCCACCGCCGGGATCCGAGGCAACCGAGCAGTACTTC

V: TRBV6-1
size: .
D: .
J: TRBJ1-6
CDR3: CASEDSYNSPLHF
DNA: TGTGCCAGCGAGGACTCCTATAATTCACCCCTCCACTTT

V: TRBV27
size: many
D: .
J: TRBJ2-7
CDR3: CASSPESFGLSLREQYF
DNA: TGTGCCAGCAGTCCAGAGAGTTTTGGGCTTAGTCTTCGGGAGCAGTACTTC

V: TRBV5-6
size: .
D: .
J: TRBJ2-3
CDR3: CASSLPHRLQSDTQYF
DNA: TGTGCCAGCAGCTTGCCTCACAGGTTACAATCAGATACGCAGTATTTT

V: TRBV28
size: .
D: .
J: TRBJ1-6
CDR3: CASSLHRRNSPLHF
DNA: TGTGCCAGCAGTTTACATCGGAGGAATTCACCCCTCCACTTT

V: TRBV7-7
size: .
D: .
J: TRBJ1-4
CDR3: CASSLWGGEKLFF
DNA: TGTGCTAGCAGCTTATGGGGGGGAGAAAAACTGTTTTTT

V: TRBV29-1
size: once
D: .
J: TRBJ2-1
CDR3: CSVQQGSWGQFF
DNA: TGCAGCGTTCAACAGGGATCTTGGGGGCAGTTCTTC

V: TRBV5-1
size: .
D: .
J: TRBJ2-3
CDR3: CASSSVPGDTQYF
DNA: TGCGCCAGCAGCTCCGTTCCAGGAGATACGCAGTATTTT

V: TRBV4-1
size: .
D: .
J: TRBJ1-5
CDR3: CASSQVVGGGSQPQHF
DNA: TGCGCCAGCAGCCAAGTGGTAGGAGGAGGGAGTCAGCCCCAGCATTTT

V: TRBV30
size: .
D: .
J: TRBJ1-2
CDR3: CAWTKGASYGYTF
DNA: TGTGCCTGGACTAAAGGGGCCAGCTATGGCTACACCTTC

V: TRBV6-4
size: .
D: TRBD2
J: TRBJ2-3
CDR3: CASSDGLAGGADTQYF
DNA: TGTGCCAGCAGTGACGGGCTAGCGGGGGGCGCAGATACGCAGTATTTT

V: TRBV5-4
size: .
D: .
J: TRBJ1-2
CDR3: CASSSLGQGGYGYTF
DNA: TGTGCCAGCAGCTCATTGGGGCAGGGCGGCTATGGCTACACCTTC

V: TRBV30
size: .
D: .
J: TRBJ2-3
CDR3: CAWSVGLAPPDTQYF
DNA: TGTGCCTGGAGTGTGGGGCTAGCGCCACCAGATACGCAGTATTTT

V: TRBV11-2
size: .
D: TRBD1
J: TRBJ2-7
CDR3: CASSFDGTGLYEQYF
DNA: TGTGCCAGCAGCTTCGACGGGACAGGCCTCTACGAGCAGTACTTC

V: TRBV5-4
size: once
D: .
J: TRBJ1-3
CDR3: CASSLAGQGNTIYF
DNA: TGTGCCAGCAGCTTGGCCGGACAGGGAAACACCATATATTTT

V: TRBV2
size: .
D: TRBD1
J: TRBJ1-2
CDR3: CASSSDDRGLGGYTF
DNA: TGTGCCAGCAGTTCCGATGACAGGGGGCTTGGTGGCTACACCTTC

V: TRBV9
size: .
D: TRBD2
J: TRBJ2-2
CDR3: CASSAPPHSTSGVNTGELFF
DNA: TGTGCCAGCAGCGCCCCCCCCCATTCAACTAGCGGAGTTAACACCGGGGAGCTGTTTTTT

V: TRBV7-9
size: .
D: TRBD1
J: TRBJ2-7
CDR3: CASSLMTGEDEQYF
DNA: TGTGCCAGCAGCTTAATGACAGGGGAGGACGAGCAGTACTTC